These 23 T cell receptor beta chains share one sample of origin, sequenced in a study of blood T cell repertoires in COVID-19. Generated by immunoSEQ multiplex PCR, the TCRdb table keeps only in-frame clones and is missing some. The profile shows hundreds of thousands of clones, roughly nine tenths of them singletons. The sample consisted of peripheral blood. Receptors were obtained from a woman aged 45 to 65 with acute or convalescent COVID-19.

The chain joins TRBV6-6 to TRBJ2-1, with D perhaps TRBD1 (5 bases). CDR3 length: 13 residues. CDR1 is MNHNY and CDR2 is SVGAGI in the germline V gene (reference sequence). Trimming removed 0 bases at V and 7 bases at J, with 7 bases between. This CDR3 reads CASSYSQGNEQFF. The CDR3 DNA sequence: TGTGCCAGCAGTTACTCCCAGGGTAATGAGCAGTTCTTC.

This clone was seen a single time. V is TRBV7-9 and J is TRBJ1-3; 7 bases map to TRBD1. The V gene end was trimmed by 3 bases and the J gene end by 4 bases; junction bases not matched to a gene: 9. The CDR3 contains 16 residues. Germline CDR1 SEHNR, CDR2 FQNEAQ (reference sequence). The CDR3 DNA follows: TGTGCCAGCAGCTTTAGAAGCAGGGGGAAAGGAAACACCATATATTTT. It is translated as CASSFRSRGKGNTIYF.

The rearrangement links TRBV6-5 to TRBJ1-2, with TRBD1 matching 8 bases. This CDR3 is built from 15 residues. From germline, CDR1 is MNHEY and CDR2 SVGAGI. Germline trimming cut 6 bases from V and 0 bases from J; bases unmatched to any gene: 6. CDR3 coding DNA: TGTGCCAGCAGCCGGGGACAGGTAGCTAACTATGGCTACACCTTC. It specifies CASSRGQVANYGYTF.

The CDR3 sequence is CASTPGQGAYGYTF. The CDR3 bases are TGTGCCAGCACTCCGGGACAGGGGGCCTATGGCTACACCTTC. This chain connects TRBV27 to TRBJ1-2; TRBD1 agrees at 12 bases. CDR1 is MNHEY and CDR2 is SMNVEV in the germline V gene (reference sequence). CDR3 length: 14 residues. Trimming took 7 bases from V and 4 from J; bases not matched to a gene: 4.

V usage is TRBV20-1 and J usage is TRBJ2-1; D perhaps matches TRBD2 (8 bases). Trimming stripped 3 bases from V and 6 bases from J, with 24 bases between. The CDR3 length is 17 residues. CDR1 is DFQATT and CDR2 is SNEGSKA in the germline V gene (reference sequence). In nucleotides, the CDR3 is TGCAGTGCTAGTTTTCCACCCGGGACAGCGGGAGCCAATGAGCAGTTCTTC. The encoded protein is CSASFPPGTAGANEQFF.

The chain is built from TRBV3-1 (or the pseudogene TRBV3-2) and TRBJ2-7, with 7 nucleotides matching TRBD2. This CDR3 region has 14 residues. V gave up 0 bases and J gave up 6 bases; unmatched junction bases: 5. Germline V gives CDR1 LGHDT, CDR2 YNNKEL (reference sequence). The CDR3 DNA reads TGTGCCAGCAGCCAAGAAGGATGGGGGGGCGAGCAGTACTTC. Its protein product is CASSQEGWGGEQYF.

J is TRBJ1-6 and V is TRBV19; 9 bases map to TRBD1. CDR3 size: 14 residues. Germline CDR1 and CDR2: LNHDA and SQIVND (reference sequence). V dropped 5 bases and J dropped 7; count of bases not matched to a gene: 3. For the CDR3, the DNA is TGTGCCAGTAGTCCGACAGGGGGAAATTCACCCCTCCACTTT. It codes for CASSPTGGNSPLHF.

The sample holds a few counts of this clone. The chain uses TRBV2 and TRBJ2-5; perhaps TRBD1 as D (5 bases). This CDR3 spans 11 amino acids. The V gene's germline CDR1 is SNHLY and CDR2 FYNNEI. V shed 5 bases and J shed 10 bases, with 11 bases lying between them. CDR3 nucleotides: TGTGCCAGCAGTCCAAACCAGGGCCAGTACTTC. It codes for CASSPNQGQYF. Filled out from reference TRBV2 and TRBJ2-5, the complete variable domain reads EPEVTQTPSHQVTQMGQEVILRCVPISNHLYFYWYRQILGQKVEFLVSFYNNEISEKSEIFDDQFSVERPDGSNFTLKIRSTKLEDSAMYFCASSPNQGQYFGPGTRLLVL.

Of note for this clone: Within the sample, other DNA sequences also encode this same CDR3. The chain links TRBV7-9 to TRBJ2-3; the match to TRBD2 covers 15 bases. The V gene's germline CDR1 is SEHNR and CDR2 FQNEAQ (reference sequence). This CDR3 region has 16 residues. After removal of 5 bases from V and 3 bases from J, the junction contained 3 bases not matched to a gene. In DNA, the CDR3 is TGTGCCAGCAGCCCGGGGACTAGCGGGGGGACAGATACGCAGTATTTT. Amino acid sequence: CASSPGTSGGTDTQYF.

This chain joins TRBV7-9 and TRBJ2-7; 9 bases match TRBD2. Germline loops: CDR1 SEHNR, CDR2 FQNEAQ (reference sequence). This CDR3 spans 14 amino acids. Unmatched junction bases numbered 5, after V lost 5 bases and J lost 3 bases. CDR3 coding DNA: TGTGCCAGCAGCGCCGCGGGAGGGATCTACGAGCAGTACTTC. This translates into CASSAAGGIYEQYF.

The V call is TRBV5-5, the J call TRBJ1-5; TRBD1 is a possible D gene (5 bases). The germline gives CDR1 SGHKS, CDR2 YYEKEE (reference sequence). V lost 0 bases to trimming and J lost 8 bases, with 12 bases between them. CDR3 length: 14 residues. The DNA of the CDR3 is TGTGCCAGCAGCTTGGCCCAGGGCTTGGAGCCCCAGCATTTT. Translated: CASSLAQGLEPQHF.

The chain combines TRBV19 with TRBJ2-5; 7 nucleotides agree with TRBD1. V was pared by 5 bases and J by 6 bases, with 6 bases of the junction left unmatched. The CDR3 consists of 13 residues. Per the germline V gene, CDR1 is LNHDA and CDR2 is SQIVND (reference sequence). The CDR3 loop reads CASSSDRAQTQYF. CDR3 nucleotide sequence: TGTGCCAGTAGTTCCGACAGGGCCCAGACCCAGTACTTC.

The rearrangement uses TRBV9 and TRBJ2-1; TRBD1 matches 7 bases. V shed 0 bases, J shed 4 bases, and the junction held 7 bases outside the gene matches. This CDR3 region has 16 residues. Germline CDR1 reads SGDLS; CDR2 reads YYNGEE. CDR3 DNA sequence: TGTGCCAGCAGCGTAGTCGGCGACAGGGCTTACAATGAGCAGTTCTTC. Translating it yields CASSVVGDRAYNEQFF.

The chain joins TRBV19 to TRBJ2-4, with D tentatively TRBD1 (6 bases). Trimming shortened V by 7 bases and J by 0 bases, and 13 bases separated the two germline ends. Germline loops: CDR1 LNHDA, CDR2 SQIVND (reference sequence). The CDR3 has 15 amino acids. In DNA form, the CDR3 reads TGTGCCAGTACCCAGGACAGTCTAGCCAAAAACATTCAGTACTTC. It encodes CASTQDSLAKNIQYF.

The J gene is TRBJ2-4, the V gene TRBV19; tentatively, D is TRBD1 (5 bases). This CDR3 has 16 amino acids. Trimming pared 1 base from V and 2 bases from J, leaving 12 bases between. Germline CDR1 LNHDA, CDR2 SQIVND (reference sequence). The CDR3 spells CASSIGTYGTKNIQYF. CDR3 bases: TGTGCCAGTAGTATAGGGACATATGGGACCAAAAACATTCAGTACTTC.

The chain is built from TRBV10-3 and TRBJ1-5, with D possibly matching TRBD1 (6 bases). The length of the CDR3 is 17 residues. In germline, CDR1 is ENHRY, CDR2 SYGVKD. With 0 bases removed from V and 0 bases from J, the gap between germline ends came to 12 bases. The CDR3: CAISESIGQLSNQPQHF. In DNA form, the CDR3 reads TGTGCCATCAGTGAGTCCATAGGACAGCTTAGCAATCAGCCCCAGCATTTT.

The V call is TRBV11-2, the J call TRBJ2-7; TRBD1 matches at 9 bases. The CDR3 contains 16 residues. The J segment lost 6 bases and the V segment lost 0 bases, leaving 9 bases of the junction unmatched. From germline, CDR1 is SGHAT and CDR2 FQNNGV. DNA for the CDR3: TGTGCCAGCAGCTTAGAAGGGTACAGGGGGCGCCCCGAGCAGTACTTC. This encodes CASSLEGYRGRPEQYF.

The chain has TRBV4-3 and TRBJ2-2; D gene ambiguous. This CDR3 contains 14 residues. The V and J ends lost 4 bases and 4 bases respectively, with 10 bases between them. Germline CDR1 and CDR2: LGHNA and YSLEER. CDR3 region: CASSRTGSTGELFF. CDR3 bases: TGCGCCAGCAGCCGAACCGGGTCCACCGGGGAGCTGTTTTTT.

This chain uses TRBV7-2 with TRBJ1-6; no clear D. CDR1 is SGHTA and CDR2 is FQGNSA in the germline V gene. The CDR3 is 13 residues long. The ends were cut back, 1 base at V and 7 bases at J, with 5 bases in the middle. CDR3 in DNA: TGTGCCAGCAGCTTAGTGAGGAATTCACCCCTCCACTTT. Its translation is CASSLVRNSPLHF.

The chain recombines TRBV18 with TRBJ1-2; 9 bases line up with TRBD1. Per germline, CDR1 KGHSH and CDR2 LQKENI. This CDR3 region has 14 residues. V trimming: 8 bases; J trimming: 6 bases; junction bases outside the gene matches: 10. DNA of the CDR3: TGTGCCAGCACGCCGGGACAGGGAGGGGATGGCTACACCTTC. Encoded protein: CASTPGQGGDGYTF.

The chain recombines TRBV18 with TRBJ1-1, with TRBD1 as a possible D gene (6 bases). V was shortened by 5 bases and J by 0 bases, with 7 bases between the two germline ends. Germline assignment: CDR1 KGHSH and CDR2 LQKENI. The CDR3 extends over 13 amino acids. DNA for the CDR3: TGTGCCAGCTCAACAGGGTTGAACACTGAAGCTTTCTTT. As protein: CASSTGLNTEAFF.

The V gene is TRBV19, the J gene TRBJ2-5, with D maybe TRBD2 (6 bases). The V end lost 0 bases, the J end lost 5 bases, and 10 bases lay between the germline ends. CDR3 size: 14 residues. The germline V gene encodes CDR1 LNHDA and CDR2 SQIVND (reference sequence). Here the CDR3 DNA reads TGTGCCAGTAGTATAGATCGGAGGGAGGAGACCCAGTACTTC. This sequence encodes CASSIDRREETQYF.

For the CDR3, the DNA is TGCGCCAGCAGCGTTGTTAGCGGGAGCTCCTACGAGCAGTACTTC. It specifies CASSVVSGSSYEQYF. The J gene is TRBJ2-7, the V gene TRBV5-1, with 9 bases lining up with TRBD2. The V gene's germline CDR1 is SGHRS and CDR2 YFSETQ. There are 15 residues in the CDR3. V was clipped by 4 bases and J by 0 bases; unmatched bases: 5.